This T cell receptor (beta chain) derives from a study of shared clonotypes between healthy human individuals. The test was conducted at deep level. Profiled with immunoSEQ multiplex PCR; TCRdb holds only in-frame clones, not every one. The data contain approximately 2.1 million clones, 85% to 95% of them singletons. Study outcomes and limitations: Only blood was sampled, and tissue TCR repertoires likely differ from blood ones. Rarefaction demonstrated incomplete sorted-subset sequencing despite large depth. Relative to their counterparts shared across all four donors, non-shared clonotypes exhibited diminished generation probabilities.

Comments on this clone: Antigen unknown.

The sample taken for sequencing was naive CD4+ T cells from PBMCs. Subset given: CD45RA+ positively selected. The TCR sequence derives from a man aged 18-30 years in good health. Some clones in this sample may be carry-over from other donors' samples.

CDR3 coding DNA: TGTGCCAGCAGTTTAGACAACCCAGAGCTTTCCTACGAGCAGTACTTC. Translation gives CASSLDNPELSYEQYF. The chain is built from TRBV27 and TRBJ2-7; no clear D. Germline CDR1 and CDR2: MNHEY and SMNVEV (reference sequence). Between the trimmed V and J ends, which lost 2 bases and 1 base, there was a span of 15 bases. The length of the CDR3 is 16 residues.